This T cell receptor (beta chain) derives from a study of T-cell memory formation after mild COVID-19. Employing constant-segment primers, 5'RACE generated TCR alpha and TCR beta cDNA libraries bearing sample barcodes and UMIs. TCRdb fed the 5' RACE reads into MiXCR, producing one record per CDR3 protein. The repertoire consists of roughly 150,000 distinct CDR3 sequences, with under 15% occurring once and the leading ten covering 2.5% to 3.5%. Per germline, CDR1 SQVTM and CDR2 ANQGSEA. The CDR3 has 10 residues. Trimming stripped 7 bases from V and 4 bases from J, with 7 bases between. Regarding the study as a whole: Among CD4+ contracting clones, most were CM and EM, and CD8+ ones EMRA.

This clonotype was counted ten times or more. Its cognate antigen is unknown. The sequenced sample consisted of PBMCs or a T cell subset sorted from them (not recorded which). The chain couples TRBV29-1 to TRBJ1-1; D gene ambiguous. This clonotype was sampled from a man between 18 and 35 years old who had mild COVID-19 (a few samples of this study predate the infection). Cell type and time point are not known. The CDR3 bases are TGCAGCGCCCGGGTCACTGAAGCTTTCTTT. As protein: CSARVTEAFF.